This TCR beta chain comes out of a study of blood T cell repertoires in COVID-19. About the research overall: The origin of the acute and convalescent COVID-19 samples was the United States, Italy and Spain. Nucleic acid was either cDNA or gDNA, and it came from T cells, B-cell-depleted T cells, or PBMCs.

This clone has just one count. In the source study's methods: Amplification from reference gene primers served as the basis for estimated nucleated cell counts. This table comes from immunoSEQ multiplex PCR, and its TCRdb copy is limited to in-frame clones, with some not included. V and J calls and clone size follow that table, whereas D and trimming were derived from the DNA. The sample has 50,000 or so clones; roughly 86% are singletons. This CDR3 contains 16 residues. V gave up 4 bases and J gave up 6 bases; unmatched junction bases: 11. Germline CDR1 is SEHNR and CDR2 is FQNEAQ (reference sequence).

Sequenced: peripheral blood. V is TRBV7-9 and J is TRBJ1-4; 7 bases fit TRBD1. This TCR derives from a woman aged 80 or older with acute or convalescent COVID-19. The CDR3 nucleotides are TGTGCCAGCAGCTCCCTGACACAGGGGTCTTATGAAAAACTGTTTTTT. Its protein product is CASSSLTQGSYEKLFF.